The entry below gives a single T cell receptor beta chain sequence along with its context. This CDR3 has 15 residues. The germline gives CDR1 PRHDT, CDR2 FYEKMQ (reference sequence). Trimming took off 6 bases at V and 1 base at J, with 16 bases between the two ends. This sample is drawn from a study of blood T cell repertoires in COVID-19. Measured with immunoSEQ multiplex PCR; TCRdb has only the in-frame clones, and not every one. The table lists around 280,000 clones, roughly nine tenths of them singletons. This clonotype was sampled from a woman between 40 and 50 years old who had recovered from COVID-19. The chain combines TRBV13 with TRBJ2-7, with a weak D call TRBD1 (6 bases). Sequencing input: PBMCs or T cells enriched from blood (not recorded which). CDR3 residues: CASRLQGQGSYEQYF. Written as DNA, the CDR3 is TGTGCCAGCAGACTACAGGGACAAGGTTCCTACGAGCAGTACTTC.